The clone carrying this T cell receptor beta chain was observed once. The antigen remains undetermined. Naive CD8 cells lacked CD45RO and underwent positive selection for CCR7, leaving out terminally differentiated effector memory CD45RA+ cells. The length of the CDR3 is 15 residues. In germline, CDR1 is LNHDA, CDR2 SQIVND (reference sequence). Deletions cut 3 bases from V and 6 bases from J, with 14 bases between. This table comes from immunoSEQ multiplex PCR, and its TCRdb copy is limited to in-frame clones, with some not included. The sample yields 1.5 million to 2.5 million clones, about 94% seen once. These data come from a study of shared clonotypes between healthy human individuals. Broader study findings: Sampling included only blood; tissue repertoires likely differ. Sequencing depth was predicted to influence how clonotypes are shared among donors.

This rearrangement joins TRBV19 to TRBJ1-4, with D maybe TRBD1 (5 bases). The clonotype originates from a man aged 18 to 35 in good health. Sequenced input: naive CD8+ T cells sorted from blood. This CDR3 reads CASSIPRGEDEKLFF. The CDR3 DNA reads TGTGCCAGTAGTATTCCCCGGGGCGAGGATGAAAAACTGTTTTTT. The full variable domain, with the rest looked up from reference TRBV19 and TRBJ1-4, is DGGITQSPKYLFRKEGQNVTLSCEQNLNHDAMYWYRQDPGQGLRLIYYSQIVNDFQKGDIAEGYSVSREKKESFPLTVTSAQKNPTAFYLCASSIPRGEDEKLFFGSGTQLSVL.